This T cell receptor (beta chain) was sequenced during a study of blood T cell repertoires in COVID-19. In the study overall: In each case, the material was cDNA or gDNA derived from T cells, B-cell-depleted T cells, or PBMCs.

Assay: immunoSEQ multiplex PCR; the TCRdb copy retains only in-frame clones and omits some. Among 40,000 to 65,000 clones listed, around 84% were seen once. This CDR3 has 17 amino acids. CDR1 and CDR2 from the germline V gene are PRHDT and FYEKMQ (reference sequence). Trimming cost V 0 bases and J 5 bases; bases outside gene matches: 3. Sequences were obtained from peripheral blood. This sequence was found in a man in his 70s with active COVID-19. The chain employs TRBV13 and TRBJ2-1; TRBD2 matches 14 bases. In DNA, the CDR3 is TGTGCCAGCAGCTTAGGGACTAGCGGGGGGGGCGACAATGAGCAGTTCTTC. It is translated as CASSLGTSGGGDNEQFF.